Sequencing of this T cell receptor (beta chain) was carried out in a study of T-cell reconstitution after alpha-beta-depleted transplantation in children. CDR3 length equals 13 residues. V lost 3 bases and J 8 bases, leaving 10 bases between the germline ends. Unique molecular identifiers were incorporated when the TCRbeta library was constructed. One entry per CDR3 protein, called by TCRdb with MiXCR from the PCR reads. Altogether a few hundred thousand distinct CDR3 sequences are present, over 20% being singletons, with the ten largest covering 3.5% to 4%. The chain is built from TRBV12-3 or TRBV12-4 and TRBJ1-4, with unresolved D. The specimen comprised PBMCs from the stem cell graft donor, sampled from the stem cell graft. The TCR comes from a human donor who donated a stem cell graft to a child with acute myeloid leukemia. The CDR3 nucleotides are TGTGCCAGCAGTTTCCGTTTGGGGGAAAAACTGTTTTTT. Translating gives CASSFRLGEKLFF.